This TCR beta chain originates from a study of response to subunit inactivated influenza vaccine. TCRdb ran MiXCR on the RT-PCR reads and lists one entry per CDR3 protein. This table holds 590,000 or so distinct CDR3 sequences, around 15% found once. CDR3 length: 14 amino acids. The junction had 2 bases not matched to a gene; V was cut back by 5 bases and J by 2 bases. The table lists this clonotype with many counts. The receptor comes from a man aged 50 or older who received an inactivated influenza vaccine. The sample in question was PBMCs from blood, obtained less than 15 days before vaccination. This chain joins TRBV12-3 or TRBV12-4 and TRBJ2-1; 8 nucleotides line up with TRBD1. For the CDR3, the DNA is TGTGCCAGCAGTACACAGGGGGCCTACAATGAGCAGTTCTTC. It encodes CASSTQGAYNEQFF.